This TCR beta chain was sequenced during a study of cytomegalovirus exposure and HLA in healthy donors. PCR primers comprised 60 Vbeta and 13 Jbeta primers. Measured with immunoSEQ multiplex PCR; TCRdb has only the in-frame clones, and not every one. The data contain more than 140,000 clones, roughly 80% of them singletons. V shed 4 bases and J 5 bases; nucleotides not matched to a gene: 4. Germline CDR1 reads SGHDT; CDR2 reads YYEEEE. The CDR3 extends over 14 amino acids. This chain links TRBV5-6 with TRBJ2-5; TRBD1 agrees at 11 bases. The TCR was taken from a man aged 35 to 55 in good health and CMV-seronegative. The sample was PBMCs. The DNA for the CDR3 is TGTGCCAGCAGCCCCCGGGACAGGGGGGAGACCCAGTACTTC. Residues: CASSPRDRGETQYF.